This TCR beta chain was sequenced during a study of blood T cell repertoires in COVID-19. This clone was seen many times. Produced via immunoSEQ multiplex PCR; TCRdb's table is partial and in-frame only. The sample lists about 250,000 clones; 84% were seen once. This receptor was identified in a man aged 45 to 65 with active or convalescent COVID-19. The source material was peripheral blood.

The CDR3 DNA sequence: TGTGCCAGCAGTGAATTGTCGGGAAACGTCGCTAATGAAAAACTGTTTTTT. Protein product: CASSELSGNVANEKLFF. The J gene is TRBJ1-4, the V gene TRBV6-1, with D unresolved. The CDR3 has 17 amino acids. V dropped 2 bases and J dropped 3 bases, with 16 bases sitting between them. Germline assignment: CDR1 MNHNS and CDR2 SASEGT.